This T cell receptor beta chain derives from a study of blood T cells in healthy people across ages. Notes on the study in general: Changes seen in expanded clonotypes were possibly confounded by donor CMV status left unknown. TCR beta diversity per million T cells fell roughly linearly with age.

The CDR3 consists of 18 residues. The V gene end was trimmed by 5 bases and the J gene end by 0 bases; junction bases not matched to a gene: 8. On this clonotype: The antigen remains undetermined.

Sample-barcoded 5' priming and a J-beta primer mix drove a second PCR of about 6 to 11 cycles. In TCRdb, the 5' RACE reads were re-called with MiXCR into one record per CDR3 protein. The data contain about 1 million distinct CDR3 sequences, over 35% of them seen just once; the ten biggest clones take up approximately 17%. The sample taken for sequencing was blood. The V and J genes are TRBV12-3 or TRBV12-4 and TRBJ2-1; 12 bases agree with TRBD2. This clonotype originated in a woman aged 60-75 years in good health. CDR3 sequence: CASSKTSGSASSYNEQFF. The CDR3 DNA is TGTGCCAGCAGTAAGACTAGCGGGAGCGCAAGCTCCTACAATGAGCAGTTCTTC.